This entry lists 31 T cell receptor beta chains sequenced from one sample in a study of blood T cell repertoires in COVID-19. Clones were read by immunoSEQ multiplex PCR, and TCRdb kept only the in-frame ones, dropping some. The sample gives fewer than 300,000 clones, less than 90% of which show up once; about 2.5% is in the top ten. Material: peripheral blood. These receptors were obtained from a woman in her 70s with active or convalescent COVID-19.

This chain joins TRBV7-2 and TRBJ2-1; TRBD1 matches 8 bases. Looked up from germline, CDR1 is SGHTA and CDR2 is FQGNSA. With V trimmed by 4 bases and J by 6 bases, 2 bases remained unmatched. This CDR3 has 13 residues. This chain's CDR3 is CASSYDRGNEQFF. The CDR3 coding sequence is TGTGCCAGCAGCTACGACAGGGGCAATGAGCAGTTCTTC.

The CDR3 sequence: CASSPPGLAGMGEQYF. The CDR3 DNA reads as TGTGCCAGCAGCCCCCCAGGACTAGCGGGAATGGGTGAGCAGTACTTC. The V gene is TRBV3-1 (or the pseudogene TRBV3-2), the J gene TRBJ2-7; TRBD2 matches at 12 bases. The CDR3 runs 16 residues. Germline V gene data show CDR1 as LGHDT and CDR2 as YNNKEL (reference sequence). Germline trimming cut 4 bases from V and 7 bases from J; bases unmatched to any gene: 11.

This clone was picked up one time. This CDR3 is CASRDRGVEKLFF. The CDR3 DNA reads as TGTGCCAGCAGGGACAGGGGAGTTGAAAAACTGTTTTTT. The chain employs TRBV28 and TRBJ1-4, with 9 bases that match TRBD1. This CDR3 has 13 amino acids. The V gene end was trimmed by 6 bases and the J gene end by 7 bases; junction bases not matched to a gene: 3. CDR1 is MDHEN, CDR2 SYDVKM, per germline.

This clone is a singleton in its sample. The rearrangement uses TRBV5-1 and TRBJ2-3; D remains ambiguous. The CDR3 totals 11 residues. Trimming cost V 7 bases and J 0 bases, with 3 bases left between them. Germline CDR1 and CDR2: SGHRS and YFSETQ. CDR3 nucleotides: TGCGCCAGCCATAGCACAGATACGCAGTATTTT. It encodes CASHSTDTQYF. The full variable domain, rest sourced from reference TRBV5-1 and TRBJ2-3, is KAGVTQTPRYLIKTRGQQVTLSCSPISGHRSVSWYQQTPGQGLQFLFEYFSETQRNKGNFPGRFSGRQFSNSRSEMNVSTLELGDSALYLCASHSTDTQYFGPGTRLTVL.

This chain links TRBV5-6 with TRBJ2-3, with D possibly matching TRBD1 (6 bases). Germline assignment: CDR1 SGHDT and CDR2 YYEEEE. This CDR3 contains 14 residues. V gave up 3 bases and J gave up 0 bases, with 8 bases separating them. This CDR3 reads CASSSRGSTDTQYF. The DNA for the CDR3 is TGTGCCAGCAGCTCCAGGGGAAGCACAGATACGCAGTATTTT.

V gene TRBV5-1 combines with J gene TRBJ2-1; TRBD1 might be the D (5 bases). There are 18 residues in the CDR3. V lost 5 bases and J 0 bases, leaving 21 bases between the germline ends. Germline CDR1 SGHRS, CDR2 YFSETQ. The CDR3 nucleotides read TGCGCCAGCAGTCGGGTCCCAGGGCGCCAGAGCTCCTACAATGAGCAGTTCTTC. It yields the protein CASSRVPGRQSSYNEQFF.

The chain is built from TRBV5-1 and TRBJ1-4; 8 bases agree with TRBD1. V trimming: 3 bases; J trimming: 7 bases; junction bases outside the gene matches: 8. The V gene's germline CDR1 is SGHRS and CDR2 YFSETQ. The CDR3 contains 15 residues. CDR3 amino acids: CASSSAGTGSEKLFF. The CDR3 nucleotides read TGCGCCAGCAGCTCCGCCGGGACAGGTTCTGAAAAACTGTTTTTT.

The rearrangement joins TRBV4-2 to TRBJ1-1; 7 nucleotides agree with TRBD1. There are 16 residues in the CDR3. Germline V gene lookup returns CDR1 LGHNA and CDR2 YNFKEQ. Trimming took 1 base from V and 4 from J; bases not matched to a gene: 9. The CDR3 is CASSQVVVTGSTEAFF. CDR3 DNA: TGTGCCAGCAGCCAAGTGGTGGTGACAGGGAGCACTGAAGCTTTCTTT.

This clone has only one observation. The CDR3 coding sequence is TGTGCCAGTAGTAGGGACAGGAACAATCAGCCCCAGCATTTT. Translation gives CASSRDRNNQPQHF. The V call is TRBV19, the J call TRBJ1-5, with 8 nucleotides matching TRBD1. Germline CDR1 reads LNHDA; CDR2 reads SQIVND (reference sequence). The CDR3 spans 14 residues. The V segment lost 4 bases and the J segment 3 bases; nucleotides outside the gene matches: 2.

This sequence joins TRBV5-1 and TRBJ2-5, with TRBD2 as a possible D gene (6 bases). The CDR3 is 15 amino acids. Germline CDR1 is SGHRS and CDR2 is YFSETQ. V was trimmed by 0 bases and J by 2 bases, leaving 11 bases between them. The CDR3 nucleotides read TGCGCCAGCAGCTTGGCCTTTGCGGGACAAGAGACCCAGTACTTC. Translating it yields CASSLAFAGQETQYF.

The chain combines TRBV5-4 with TRBJ2-1; D ambiguous. Per germline, CDR1 SGHNT and CDR2 YYREEE (reference sequence). The CDR3 is 13 residues long. Trimming shortened V by 5 bases and J by 8 bases, and 14 bases separated the two germline ends. The CDR3 coding sequence is TGTGCCAGCAGGCAGTGGAGATTCGATGAGCAGTTCTTC. As protein: CASRQWRFDEQFF. Using reference TRBV5-4 and TRBJ2-1 for the parts outside the CDR3, the full variable domain is ETGVTQSPTHLIKTRGQQVTLRCSSQSGHNTVSWYQQALGQGPQFIFQYYREEENGRGNFPPRFSGLQFPNYSSELNVNALELDDSALYLCASRQWRFDEQFFGPGTRLTVL.

This rearrangement joins TRBV28 to TRBJ2-3; D is possibly TRBD1 (6 bases). Trimming stripped 4 bases from V and 0 bases from J, with 14 bases between. Germline CDR1 MDHEN, CDR2 SYDVKM. The length of the CDR3 is 16 residues. The CDR3 region is CASSSLGASSTDTQYF. DNA of the CDR3: TGTGCCAGCAGTTCCCTGGGGGCCTCTAGCACAGATACGCAGTATTTT.

V usage is TRBV28 and J usage is TRBJ2-3, with a weak D call TRBD1 (6 bases). The germline CDR1 and CDR2 sequences are MDHEN and SYDVKM. The V end was cut by 3 bases, the J end by 0 bases, with 10 bases between. CDR3 length: 15 amino acids. DNA of the CDR3: TGTGCCAGCAGTTTCCCAGGGGATAGCACAGATACGCAGTATTTT. Amino acid sequence: CASSFPGDSTDTQYF. Filled out from reference TRBV28 and TRBJ2-3, the complete variable domain reads DVKVTQSSRYLVKRTGEKVFLECVQDMDHENMFWYRQDPGLGLRLIYFSYDVKMKEKGDIPEGYSVSREKKERFSLILESASTNQTSMYLCASSFPGDSTDTQYFGPGTRLTVL.

The rearrangement links TRBV11-2 to TRBJ1-2; D is undetermined. V lost 5 bases, J lost 7 bases, and 17 bases lay in between. Germline V gene lookup returns CDR1 SGHAT and CDR2 FQNNGV. The length of the CDR3 is 14 residues. CDR3 nucleotides: TGTGCCAGCAGCCAAGCATCTCGTCTAGTTGGCTACACCTTC. As protein: CASSQASRLVGYTF.

CDR3 region: CAIREGQGEGGYTF. CDR3 sequence (DNA): TGTGCCATCAGGGAAGGACAGGGGGAAGGAGGCTACACCTTC. The genes are TRBV10-3 and TRBJ1-2, with 10 nucleotides matching TRBD1. Germline V lookup: CDR1 ENHRY, CDR2 SYGVKD. Trimming took 6 bases from V and 8 from J; bases not matched to a gene: 9. The CDR3 extends over 14 amino acids.

The V and J genes are TRBV5-1 and TRBJ2-7; 10 bases line up with TRBD1. Per germline, CDR1 SGHRS and CDR2 YFSETQ. The CDR3 has 15 amino acids. Losses at the gene ends were 4 bases for V and 5 bases for J; bases not matched to a gene: 9. CDR3 sequence reads: CASSRTGTGVDEQYF. Written as DNA, the CDR3 is TGCGCCAGCAGCAGAACCGGGACAGGGGTCGACGAGCAGTACTTC.

The gene calls are TRBV11-3 and TRBJ2-7; maybe TRBD1 (6 bases). Trimming took 1 base from V and 1 from J, leaving 8 bases between them. The CDR3 is 14 amino acids. Per germline, CDR1 SGHNT and CDR2 YENEEA. The CDR3 is CASSLAGASYEQYF. DNA for the CDR3: TGTGCCAGCAGCTTAGCAGGGGCATCCTACGAGCAGTACTTC.

The chain couples TRBV11-1 to TRBJ1-3; D is undetermined. Germline values: CDR1 SGHAT, CDR2 FQDESV (reference sequence). Trimming removed 5 bases at V and 0 bases at J, with 11 bases between. The CDR3 is 15 amino acids. The CDR3 loop reads CASSLEVYSGNTIYF. The CDR3 coding sequence is TGTGCCAGCAGCCTCGAGGTTTACTCTGGAAACACCATATATTTT.

This sequence joins TRBV3-1 (or the pseudogene TRBV3-2) and TRBJ2-7; 7 nucleotides align to TRBD1. Trimming cost V 2 bases and J 3 bases; bases outside gene matches: 7. The CDR3 extends over 15 amino acids. In germline, CDR1 is LGHDT, CDR2 YNNKEL (reference sequence). This CDR3 reads CASSQINRGDYEQYF. The CDR3 DNA reads TGTGCCAGCAGCCAAATAAACAGGGGCGACTACGAGCAGTACTTC.

This clone was recorded once. The chain links TRBV9 to TRBJ1-4; no reliable D call. The CDR3 is 14 amino acids. Per germline, CDR1 SGDLS and CDR2 YYNGEE. V was trimmed by 0 bases and J by 6 bases, leaving 9 bases between them. The CDR3 sequence: CASSVEGRDEKLFF. For the CDR3, the DNA is TGTGCCAGCAGCGTAGAAGGGCGGGATGAAAAACTGTTTTTT. Variable domain in full (rest from reference TRBV9 and TRBJ1-4): DSGVTQTPKHLITATGQRVTLRCSPRSGDLSVYWYQQSLDQGLQFLIQYYNGEERAKGNILERFSAQQFPDLHSELNLSSLELGDSALYFCASSVEGRDEKLFFGSGTQLSVL.

The rearrangement joins TRBV9 to TRBJ2-5; perhaps TRBD2 as D (6 bases). The CDR3 contains 17 residues. Deletions cut 4 bases from V and 3 bases from J, with 22 bases between. CDR1 is SGDLS and CDR2 is YYNGEE in the germline V gene. CDR3 coding DNA: TGTGCCAGCAGCCCACGGACGGGGCTAGGAGGGGAAGAGACCCAGTACTTC. It specifies CASSPRTGLGGEETQYF. The full variable domain, its missing parts supplied by reference TRBV9 and TRBJ2-5, is DSGVTQTPKHLITATGQRVTLRCSPRSGDLSVYWYQQSLDQGLQFLIQYYNGEERAKGNILERFSAQQFPDLHSELNLSSLELGDSALYFCASSPRTGLGGEETQYFGPGTRLLVL.

The chain combines TRBV7-9 with TRBJ1-2; 7 bases fit TRBD1. Trimming removed 4 bases from V and 3 bases from J; junction bases left unmatched: 2. CDR1 is SEHNR and CDR2 is FQNEAQ in the germline V gene (reference sequence). This CDR3 has 13 amino acids. CDR3 residues: CASSWGTDYGYTF. The CDR3 coding sequence is TGTGCCAGCAGCTGGGGGACAGACTATGGCTACACCTTC.

The genes are TRBV19 and TRBJ2-6, with 9 bases lining up with TRBD1. This CDR3 is built from 15 residues. V shed 8 bases and J 4 bases; nucleotides not matched to a gene: 6. Germline V lookup: CDR1 LNHDA, CDR2 SQIVND (reference sequence). CDR3 region: CASRRQGDGANVLTF. CDR3 coding DNA: TGTGCCAGTCGAAGACAGGGGGACGGGGCCAACGTCCTGACTTTC.

This clone occurred once. V is TRBV18 and J is TRBJ1-4; 8 positions agree with TRBD1. V was pared by 3 bases and J by 8 bases, with 8 bases of the junction left unmatched. Looked up from germline, CDR1 is KGHSH and CDR2 is LQKENI. The CDR3 contains 15 residues. The DNA for the CDR3 is TGTGCCAGCTCACCTAAGGGACAGGCTTGGGAAAAACTGTTTTTT. It translates to CASSPKGQAWEKLFF.

J is TRBJ1-3 and V is TRBV7-9; 9 bases are shared with TRBD1. The trim removed 6 bases at V and 2 bases at J, leaving 8 bases unmatched. This CDR3 comprises 16 residues. Germline-derived CDR1 and CDR2 are SEHNR and FQNEAQ (reference sequence). CDR3 region: CASSSQGAIAGNTIYF. Written as DNA, the CDR3 is TGTGCCAGCAGTTCACAGGGGGCTATCGCTGGAAACACCATATATTTT.

The chain employs TRBV28 and TRBJ2-5; tentative D call: TRBD1 (6 bases). The CDR3 is 16 amino acids. CDR1 and CDR2 (germline): MDHEN, SYDVKM. V lost 5 bases and J lost 5, with 21 bases in between. CDR3 DNA: TGTGCCAGCAGTCCAAAGACAGGCGCAGATTGGGAGACCCAGTACTTC. It translates to CASSPKTGADWETQYF.

The CDR3 DNA reads TGTGCCAGCAGCCAGTCACAATCCGCCTCTGGGGCCAACGTCCTGACTTTC. This codes for CASSQSQSASGANVLTF. The rearrangement links TRBV4-2 to TRBJ2-6; D ambiguous. From germline, CDR1 is LGHNA and CDR2 YNFKEQ. This CDR3 region has 17 residues. V lost 3 bases to trimming and J lost 0 bases, with 12 bases between them.

V gene TRBV5-1 combines with J gene TRBJ2-7; D perhaps matches TRBD1 (5 bases). CDR1 and CDR2 from the germline V gene are SGHRS and YFSETQ. The CDR3 is 13 residues long. Trimming took 4 bases from V and 2 from J, leaving 10 bases between them. The CDR3 bases are TGCGCCAGCAGCCAGCAGGGTACCTACGAGCAGTACTTC. Encoded protein: CASSQQGTYEQYF.

This chain links TRBV6-5 with TRBJ1-2; D unresolved. V lost 8 bases to trimming and J lost 7 bases, with 14 bases between them. Germline CDR1 MNHEY, CDR2 SVGAGI. The CDR3 contains 12 residues. The CDR3 is CASVREGGGYTF. As DNA, the CDR3 is TGTGCCAGCGTTCGCGAGGGCGGTGGCTACACCTTC.

This clone has only a few counts. V is TRBV10-1 and J is TRBJ1-5, with unresolved D. The V and J ends lost 2 bases and 9 bases respectively, with 8 bases between them. The germline CDR1 and CDR2 sequences are WNHNN and SYGVQD (reference sequence). This CDR3 is 12 amino acids long. CDR3 DNA sequence: TGCGCCAGCAGTGAGACCGTGAGGCCCCAGCATTTT. Encoded protein: CASSETVRPQHF.

This clone was seen more than once but under ten times. CDR3 bases: TGTGCCAGCAGAAGGGGAAACTATGGCTACACCTTC. Its protein product is CASRRGNYGYTF. This sequence joins TRBV7-9 and TRBJ1-2, with D possibly matching TRBD1 (5 bases). Per the germline V gene, CDR1 is SEHNR and CDR2 is FQNEAQ (reference sequence). Trimming took 6 bases from V and 2 from J, leaving 7 bases between them. The CDR3 is 12 amino acids.